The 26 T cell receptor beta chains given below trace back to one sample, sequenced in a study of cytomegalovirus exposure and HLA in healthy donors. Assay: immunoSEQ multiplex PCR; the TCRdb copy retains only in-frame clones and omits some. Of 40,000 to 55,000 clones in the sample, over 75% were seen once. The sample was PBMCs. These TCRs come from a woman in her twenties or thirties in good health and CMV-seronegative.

The CDR3 DNA sequence: TGTGCCAGCTCACCACGACTAGCGGGAGGTCCGAACACCGGGGAGCTGTTTTTT. Translating it yields CASSPRLAGGPNTGELFF. The J gene is TRBJ2-2, the V gene TRBV18; 13 bases are shared with TRBD2. Unmatched junction bases numbered 2, after V lost 1 base and J lost 0 bases. This CDR3 spans 18 amino acids. Germline loops: CDR1 KGHSH, CDR2 LQKENI.

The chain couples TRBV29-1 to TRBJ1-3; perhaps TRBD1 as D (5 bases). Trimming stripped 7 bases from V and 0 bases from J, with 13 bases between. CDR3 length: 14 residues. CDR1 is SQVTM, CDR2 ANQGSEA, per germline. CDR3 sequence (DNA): TGCAGCGCCCAGACAGATCACTCTGGAAACACCATATATTTT. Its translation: CSAQTDHSGNTIYF.

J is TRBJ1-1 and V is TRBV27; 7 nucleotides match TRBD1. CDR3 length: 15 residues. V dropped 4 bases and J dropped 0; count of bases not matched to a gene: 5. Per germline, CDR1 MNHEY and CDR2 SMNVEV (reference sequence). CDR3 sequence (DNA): TGTGCCAGCAGTTACAGGACAGGAATGAACACTGAAGCTTTCTTT. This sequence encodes CASSYRTGMNTEAFF.

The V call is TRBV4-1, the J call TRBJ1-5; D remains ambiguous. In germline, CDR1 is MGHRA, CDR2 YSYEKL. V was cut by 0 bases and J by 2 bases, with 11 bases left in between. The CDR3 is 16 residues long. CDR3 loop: CASSQDEAWGNQPQHF. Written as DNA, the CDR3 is TGCGCCAGCAGCCAAGATGAGGCATGGGGCAATCAGCCCCAGCATTTT.

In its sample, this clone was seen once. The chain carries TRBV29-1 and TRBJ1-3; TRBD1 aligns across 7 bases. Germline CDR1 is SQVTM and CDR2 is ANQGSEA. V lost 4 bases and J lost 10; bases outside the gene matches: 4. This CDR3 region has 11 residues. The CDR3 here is CSVGTGGTIYF. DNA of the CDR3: TGCAGCGTTGGGACAGGCGGGACCATATATTTT.

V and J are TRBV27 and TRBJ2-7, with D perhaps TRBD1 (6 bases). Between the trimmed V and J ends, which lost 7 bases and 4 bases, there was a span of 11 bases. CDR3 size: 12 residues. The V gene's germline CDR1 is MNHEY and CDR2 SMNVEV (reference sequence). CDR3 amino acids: CASKRTAYEQYF. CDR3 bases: TGTGCCAGCAAACGGACAGCATACGAGCAGTACTTC.

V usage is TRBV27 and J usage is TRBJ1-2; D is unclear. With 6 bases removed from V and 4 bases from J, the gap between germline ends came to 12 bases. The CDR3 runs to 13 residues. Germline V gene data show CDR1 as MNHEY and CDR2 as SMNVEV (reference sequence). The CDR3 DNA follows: TGTGCCAGCAGCCCTTTGGGAGCCTATGGCTACACCTTC. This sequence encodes CASSPLGAYGYTF.

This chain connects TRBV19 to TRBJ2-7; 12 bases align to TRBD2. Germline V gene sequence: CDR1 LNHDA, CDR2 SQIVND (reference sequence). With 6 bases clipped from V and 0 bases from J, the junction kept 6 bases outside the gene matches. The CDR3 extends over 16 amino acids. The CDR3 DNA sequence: TGTGCCAGTAGCCTAGCGGGAGGGCCTGTCTCCTACGAGCAGTACTTC. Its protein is CASSLAGGPVSYEQYF.

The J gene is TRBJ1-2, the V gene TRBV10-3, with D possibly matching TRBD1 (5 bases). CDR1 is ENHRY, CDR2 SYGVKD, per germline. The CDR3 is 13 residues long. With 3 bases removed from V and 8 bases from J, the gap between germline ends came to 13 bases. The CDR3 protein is CAISDTAGRGYTF. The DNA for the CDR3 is TGTGCCATCAGTGACACAGCAGGGAGGGGCTACACCTTC.

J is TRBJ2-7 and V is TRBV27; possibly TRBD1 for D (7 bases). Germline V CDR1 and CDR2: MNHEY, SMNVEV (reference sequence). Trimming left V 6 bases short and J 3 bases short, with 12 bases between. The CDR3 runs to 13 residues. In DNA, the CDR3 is TGTGCCAGCAGGGCGGGACAGCACTACGAGCAGTACTTC. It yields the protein CASRAGQHYEQYF.

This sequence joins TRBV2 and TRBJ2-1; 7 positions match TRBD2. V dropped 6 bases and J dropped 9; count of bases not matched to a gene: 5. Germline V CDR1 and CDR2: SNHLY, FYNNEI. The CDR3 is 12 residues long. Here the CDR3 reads CASRRESGEQFF. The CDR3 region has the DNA TGTGCCAGCAGGCGGGAGTCGGGTGAGCAGTTCTTC. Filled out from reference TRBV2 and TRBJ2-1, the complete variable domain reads EPEVTQTPSHQVTQMGQEVILRCVPISNHLYFYWYRQILGQKVEFLVSFYNNEISEKSEIFDDQFSVERPDGSNFTLKIRSTKLEDSAMYFCASRRESGEQFFGPGTRLTVL.

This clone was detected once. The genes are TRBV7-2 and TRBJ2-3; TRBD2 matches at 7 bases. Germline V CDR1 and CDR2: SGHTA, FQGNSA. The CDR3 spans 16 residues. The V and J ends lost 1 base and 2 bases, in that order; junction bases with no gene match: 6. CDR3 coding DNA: TGTGCCAGCAGCTTAGGGCGGGGACTAACCACAGATACGCAGTATTTT. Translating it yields CASSLGRGLTTDTQYF.

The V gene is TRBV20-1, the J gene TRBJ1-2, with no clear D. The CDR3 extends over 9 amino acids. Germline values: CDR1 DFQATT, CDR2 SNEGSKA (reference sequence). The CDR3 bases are TGCCTTACGGACTATGGCTACACCTTC. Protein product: CLTDYGYTF.

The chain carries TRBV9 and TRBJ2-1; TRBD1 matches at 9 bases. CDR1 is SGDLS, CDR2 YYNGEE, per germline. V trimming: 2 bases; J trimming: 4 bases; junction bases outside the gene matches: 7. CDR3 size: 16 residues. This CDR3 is CASSVTGTGSYNEQFF. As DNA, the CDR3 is TGTGCCAGCAGCGTCACCGGGACAGGGTCGTACAATGAGCAGTTCTTC. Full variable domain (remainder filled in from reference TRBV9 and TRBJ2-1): DSGVTQTPKHLITATGQRVTLRCSPRSGDLSVYWYQQSLDQGLQFLIQYYNGEERAKGNILERFSAQQFPDLHSELNLSSLELGDSALYFCASSVTGTGSYNEQFFGPGTRLTVL.

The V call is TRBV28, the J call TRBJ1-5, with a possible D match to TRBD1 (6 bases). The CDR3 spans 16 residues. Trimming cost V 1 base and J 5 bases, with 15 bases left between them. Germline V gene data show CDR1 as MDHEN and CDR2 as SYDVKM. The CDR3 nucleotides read TGTGCCAGCAGTTTATCGGGGGGCGCGGGCGATCAGCCCCAGCATTTT. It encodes CASSLSGGAGDQPQHF.

The CDR3 here is CASSPRRGQGAAGANVLTF. CDR3 bases: TGTGCCAGCAGCCCCCGAAGGGGACAGGGGGCAGCAGGGGCCAACGTCCTGACTTTC. The chain couples TRBV5-7 to TRBJ2-6, with TRBD1 identical over 12 bases. TRBV5-7 is an ORF, with its function uncertain. V was clipped by 4 bases and J by 4 bases; unmatched bases: 12. The CDR3 runs 19 residues.

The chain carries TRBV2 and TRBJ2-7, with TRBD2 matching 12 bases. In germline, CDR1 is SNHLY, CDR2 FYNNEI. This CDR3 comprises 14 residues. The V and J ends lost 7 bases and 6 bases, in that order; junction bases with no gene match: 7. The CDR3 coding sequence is TGTGCCAGCAACCTAGCGGGAGGGCCTAGCGAGCAGTACTTC. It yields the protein CASNLAGGPSEQYF.

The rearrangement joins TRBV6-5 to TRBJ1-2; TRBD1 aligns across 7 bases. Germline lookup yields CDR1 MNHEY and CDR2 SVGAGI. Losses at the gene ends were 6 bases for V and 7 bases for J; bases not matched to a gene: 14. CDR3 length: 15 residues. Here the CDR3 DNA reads TGTGCCAGCAGGTTTGAGGGGGCGTTATCGGGTGGCTACACCTTC. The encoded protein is CASRFEGALSGGYTF.

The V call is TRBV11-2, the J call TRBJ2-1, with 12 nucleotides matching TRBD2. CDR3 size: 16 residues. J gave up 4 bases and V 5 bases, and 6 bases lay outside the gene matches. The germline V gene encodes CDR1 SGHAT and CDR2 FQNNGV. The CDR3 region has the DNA TGTGCCAGCAGCCACGGGACTAGCGGGCCTTACAATGAGCAGTTCTTC. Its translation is CASSHGTSGPYNEQFF.

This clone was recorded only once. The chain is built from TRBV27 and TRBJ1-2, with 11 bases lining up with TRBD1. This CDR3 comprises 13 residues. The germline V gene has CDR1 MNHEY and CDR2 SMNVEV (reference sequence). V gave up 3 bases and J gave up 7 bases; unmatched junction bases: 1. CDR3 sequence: CASSLGQGGGYTF. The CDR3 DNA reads TGTGCCAGCAGTTTGGGACAGGGGGGTGGCTACACCTTC.

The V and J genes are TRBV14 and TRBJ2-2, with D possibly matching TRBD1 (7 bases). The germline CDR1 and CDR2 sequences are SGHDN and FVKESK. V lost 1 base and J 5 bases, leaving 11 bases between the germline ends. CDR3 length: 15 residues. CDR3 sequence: CASSQGQGGTGELFF. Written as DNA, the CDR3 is TGTGCCAGCAGCCAAGGACAGGGAGGAACCGGGGAGCTGTTTTTT.

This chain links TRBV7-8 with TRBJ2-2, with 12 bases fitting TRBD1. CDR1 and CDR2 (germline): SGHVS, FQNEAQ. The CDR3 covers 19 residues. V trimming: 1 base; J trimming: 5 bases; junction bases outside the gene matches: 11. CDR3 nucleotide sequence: TGTGCCAGCAGCTTAGAAGTTTTAGGGACAGGGGGCAGAACCGGGGAGCTGTTTTTT. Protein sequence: CASSLEVLGTGGRTGELFF.

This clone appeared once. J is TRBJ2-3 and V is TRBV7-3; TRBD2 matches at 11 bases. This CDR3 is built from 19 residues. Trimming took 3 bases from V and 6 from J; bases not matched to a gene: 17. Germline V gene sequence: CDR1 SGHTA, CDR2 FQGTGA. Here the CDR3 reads CASSLGTSGSLGFTDTQYF. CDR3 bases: TGTGCCAGCAGCTTGGGTACTAGCGGGAGTCTAGGATTTACGGATACGCAGTATTTT.

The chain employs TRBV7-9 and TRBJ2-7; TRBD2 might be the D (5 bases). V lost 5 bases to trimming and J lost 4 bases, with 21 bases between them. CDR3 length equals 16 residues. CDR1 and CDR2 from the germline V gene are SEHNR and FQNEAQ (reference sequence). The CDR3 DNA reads TGTGCCAGCAGCCCTCGACCGAGAGGGAGTCTATACGAGCAGTACTTC. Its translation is CASSPRPRGSLYEQYF. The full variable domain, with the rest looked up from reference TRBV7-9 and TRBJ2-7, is DTGVSQNPRHKITKRGQNVTFRCDPISEHNRLYWYRQTLGQGPEFLTYFQNEAQLEKSRLLSDRFSAERPKGSFSTLEIQRTEQGDSAMYLCASSPRPRGSLYEQYFGPGTRLTVT.

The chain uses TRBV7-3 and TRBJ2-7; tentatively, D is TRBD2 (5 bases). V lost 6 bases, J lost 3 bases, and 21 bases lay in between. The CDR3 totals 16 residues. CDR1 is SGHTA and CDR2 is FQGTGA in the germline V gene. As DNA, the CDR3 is TGTGCCAGCAGTTTAGGAGGTCGGGAAGGCTTCTACGAGCAGTACTTC. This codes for CASSLGGREGFYEQYF.

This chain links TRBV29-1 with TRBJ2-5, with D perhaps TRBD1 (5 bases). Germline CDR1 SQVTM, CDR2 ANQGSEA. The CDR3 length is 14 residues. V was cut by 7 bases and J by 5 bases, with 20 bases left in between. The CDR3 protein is CSALFSRKGETQYF. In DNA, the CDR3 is TGCAGCGCCCTCTTCTCTCGGAAGGGGGAGACCCAGTACTTC.